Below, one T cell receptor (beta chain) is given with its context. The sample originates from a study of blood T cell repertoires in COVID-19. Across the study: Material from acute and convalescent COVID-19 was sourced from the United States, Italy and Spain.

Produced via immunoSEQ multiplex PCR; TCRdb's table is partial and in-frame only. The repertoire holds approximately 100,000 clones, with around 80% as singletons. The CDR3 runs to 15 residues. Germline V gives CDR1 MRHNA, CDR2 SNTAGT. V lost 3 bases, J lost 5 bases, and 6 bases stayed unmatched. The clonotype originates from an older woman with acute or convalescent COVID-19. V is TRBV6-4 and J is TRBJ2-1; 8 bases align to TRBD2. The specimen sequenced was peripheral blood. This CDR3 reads CASSEMSGGNNEQFF. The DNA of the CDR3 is TGTGCCAGCAGTGAGATGTCGGGAGGGAACAATGAGCAGTTCTTC.